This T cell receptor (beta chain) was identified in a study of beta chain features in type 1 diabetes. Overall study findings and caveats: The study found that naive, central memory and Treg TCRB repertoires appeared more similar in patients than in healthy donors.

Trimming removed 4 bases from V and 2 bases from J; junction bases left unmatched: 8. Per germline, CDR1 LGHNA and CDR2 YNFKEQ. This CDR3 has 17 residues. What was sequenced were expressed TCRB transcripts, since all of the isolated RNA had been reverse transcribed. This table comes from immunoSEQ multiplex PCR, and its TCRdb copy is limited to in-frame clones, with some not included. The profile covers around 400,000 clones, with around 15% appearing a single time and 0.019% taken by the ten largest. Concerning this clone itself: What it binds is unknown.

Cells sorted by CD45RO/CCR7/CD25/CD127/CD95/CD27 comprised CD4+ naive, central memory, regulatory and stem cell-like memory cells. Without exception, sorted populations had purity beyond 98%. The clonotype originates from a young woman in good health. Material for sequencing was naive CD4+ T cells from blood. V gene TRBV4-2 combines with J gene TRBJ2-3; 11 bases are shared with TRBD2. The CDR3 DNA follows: TGTGCCAGCAGCCTCACACTAGCGGGAGTCACCACAGATACGCAGTATTTT. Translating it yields CASSLTLAGVTTDTQYF.